This T cell receptor (beta chain) was captured in a study of tumor-infiltrating lymphocytes in primary liver carcinoma. Looked up from germline, CDR1 is MNHNY and CDR2 is SVGAGI (reference sequence). The CDR3 sequence is 15 residues long. Unsorted bulk tissue of about 17-32 mg yielded co-extracted RNA and DNA. A primer in the constant region served to generate TCR beta cDNA from about 470 ng of total RNA. Libraries for TCR beta were built through three nested multiplex PCR rounds, which together made up a slightly modified ARM-PCR procedure. A C-beta reverse primer was combined with TRBV1-TRBV30 forward primers in the first two PCR rounds, and each round had roughly 11 cycles. TCRdb recomputed calls from the multiplex PCR reads with MiXCR, one row per CDR3 protein. Here the sample spans nearly 50,000 distinct CDR3 sequences, about 80% being singletons. In the case of this clonotype: An end of the junction differs from the germline gene, which may be a read error.

The origin of this receptor is a man in his forties with primary liver carcinoma and hepatitis B virus infection. This chain links TRBV6-6 with TRBJ2-5; 8 positions agree with TRBD2. The material sequenced was liver tumor tissue from sampling region 3. As for subset: tumor region T3, left-lateral pole. The CDR3 DNA reads TGTGGCAGCAGTTACGGGACTAGGCGTTTGGAGACCCAGTACTTC. Its translation: CGSSYGTRRLETQYF.